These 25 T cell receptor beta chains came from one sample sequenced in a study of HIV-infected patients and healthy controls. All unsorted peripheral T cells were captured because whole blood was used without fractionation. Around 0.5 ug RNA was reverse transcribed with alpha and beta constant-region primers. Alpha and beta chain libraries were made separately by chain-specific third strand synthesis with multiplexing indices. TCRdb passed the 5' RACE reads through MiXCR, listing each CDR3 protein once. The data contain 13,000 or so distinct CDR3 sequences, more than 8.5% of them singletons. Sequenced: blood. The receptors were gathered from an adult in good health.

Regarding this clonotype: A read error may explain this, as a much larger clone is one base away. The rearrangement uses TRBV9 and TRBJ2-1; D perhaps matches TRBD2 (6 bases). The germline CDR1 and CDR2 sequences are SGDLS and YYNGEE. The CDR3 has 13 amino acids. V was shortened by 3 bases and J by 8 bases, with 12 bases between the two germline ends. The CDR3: CASSGGCGDEQFF. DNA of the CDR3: TGTGCCAGCAGCGGAGGGTGCGGGGATGAGCAGTTCTTC.

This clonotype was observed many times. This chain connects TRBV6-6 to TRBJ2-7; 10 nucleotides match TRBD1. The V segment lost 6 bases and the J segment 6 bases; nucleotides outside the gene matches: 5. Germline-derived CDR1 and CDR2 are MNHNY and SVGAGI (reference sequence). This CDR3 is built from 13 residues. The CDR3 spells CASSRDRGGEQYF. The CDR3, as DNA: TGTGCCAGCAGCCGGGACAGGGGAGGCGAGCAGTACTTC.

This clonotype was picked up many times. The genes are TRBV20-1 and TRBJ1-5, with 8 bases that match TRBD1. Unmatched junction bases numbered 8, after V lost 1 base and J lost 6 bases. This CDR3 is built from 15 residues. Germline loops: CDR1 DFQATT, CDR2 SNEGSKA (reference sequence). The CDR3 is CSARGTGREGQPQHF. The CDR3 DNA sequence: TGCAGTGCTAGAGGGACAGGGCGGGAGGGTCAGCCCCAGCATTTT.

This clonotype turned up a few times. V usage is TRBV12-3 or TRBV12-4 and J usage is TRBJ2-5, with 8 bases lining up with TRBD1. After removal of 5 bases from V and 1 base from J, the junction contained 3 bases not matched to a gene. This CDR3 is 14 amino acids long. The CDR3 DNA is TGTGCCAGCAGTACGACAGGGGTCCAAGAGACCCAGTACTTC. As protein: CASSTTGVQETQYF.

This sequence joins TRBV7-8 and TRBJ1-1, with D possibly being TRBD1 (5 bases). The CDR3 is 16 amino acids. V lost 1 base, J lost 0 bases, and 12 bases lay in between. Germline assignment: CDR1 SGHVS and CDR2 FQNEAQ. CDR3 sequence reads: CASSLVGGAMNTEAFF. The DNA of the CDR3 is TGTGCCAGCAGCTTAGTCGGGGGAGCGATGAACACTGAAGCTTTCTTT.

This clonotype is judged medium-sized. CDR3 sequence reads: CASSFGGVGNQPQHF. Written as DNA, the CDR3 is TGTGCCAGCAGTTTCGGCGGGGTTGGCAATCAGCCCCAGCATTTT. The genes are TRBV12-3 or TRBV12-4 and TRBJ1-5; D not resolved. There are 15 residues in the CDR3. Trimming stripped 3 bases from V and 2 bases from J, with 11 bases between.

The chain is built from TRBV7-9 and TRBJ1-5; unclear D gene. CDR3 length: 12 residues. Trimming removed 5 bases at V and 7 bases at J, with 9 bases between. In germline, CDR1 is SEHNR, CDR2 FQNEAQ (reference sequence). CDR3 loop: CASSGVRQPQHF. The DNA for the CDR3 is TGTGCCAGCAGCGGGGTACGACAGCCCCAGCATTTT.

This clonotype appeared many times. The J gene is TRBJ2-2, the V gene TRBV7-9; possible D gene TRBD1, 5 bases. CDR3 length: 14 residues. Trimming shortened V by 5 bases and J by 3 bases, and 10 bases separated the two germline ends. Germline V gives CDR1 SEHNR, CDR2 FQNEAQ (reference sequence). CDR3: CASSPQAYTGELFF. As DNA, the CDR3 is TGTGCCAGCAGCCCACAGGCATACACCGGGGAGCTGTTTTTT.

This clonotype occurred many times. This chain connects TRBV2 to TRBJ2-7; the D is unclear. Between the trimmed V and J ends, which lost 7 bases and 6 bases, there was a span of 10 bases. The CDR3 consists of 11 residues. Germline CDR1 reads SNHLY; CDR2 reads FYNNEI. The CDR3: CASTMGSEQYF. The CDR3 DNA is TGTGCCAGCACGATGGGGTCCGAGCAGTACTTC. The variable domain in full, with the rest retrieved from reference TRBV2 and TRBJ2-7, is EPEVTQTPSHQVTQMGQEVILRCVPISNHLYFYWYRQILGQKVEFLVSFYNNEISEKSEIFDDQFSVERPDGSNFTLKIRSTKLEDSAMYFCASTMGSEQYFGPGTRLTVT.

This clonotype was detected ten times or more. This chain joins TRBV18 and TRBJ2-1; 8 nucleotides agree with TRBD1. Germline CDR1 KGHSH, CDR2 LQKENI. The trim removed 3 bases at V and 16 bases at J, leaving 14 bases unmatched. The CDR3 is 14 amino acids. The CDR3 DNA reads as TGTGCCAGCTCACCGGGCCTGGGGACAGGTCCCGCTTTCTTC. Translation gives CASSPGLGTGPAFF. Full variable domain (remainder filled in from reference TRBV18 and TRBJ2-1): NAGVMQNPRHLVRRRGQEARLRCSPMKGHSHVYWYRQLPEEGLKFMVYLQKENIIDESGMPKERFSAEFPKEGPSILRIQQVVRGDSAAYFCASSPGLGTGPAFFGPGTRLTVL.

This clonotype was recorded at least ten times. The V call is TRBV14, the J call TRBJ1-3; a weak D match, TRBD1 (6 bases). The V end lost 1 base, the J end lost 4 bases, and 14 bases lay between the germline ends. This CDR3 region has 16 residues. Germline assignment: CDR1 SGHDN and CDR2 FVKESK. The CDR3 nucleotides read TGTGCCAGCAGCCAAGCTTGGGGGCTCGTCGGAAACACCATATATTTT. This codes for CASSQAWGLVGNTIYF.

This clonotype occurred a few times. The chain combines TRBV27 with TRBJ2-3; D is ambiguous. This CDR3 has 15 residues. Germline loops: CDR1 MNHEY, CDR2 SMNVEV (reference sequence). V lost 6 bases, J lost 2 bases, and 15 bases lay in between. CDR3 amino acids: CASRTGGVITDTQYF. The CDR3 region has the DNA TGTGCCAGCAGGACTGGTGGCGTTATCACAGATACGCAGTATTTT.

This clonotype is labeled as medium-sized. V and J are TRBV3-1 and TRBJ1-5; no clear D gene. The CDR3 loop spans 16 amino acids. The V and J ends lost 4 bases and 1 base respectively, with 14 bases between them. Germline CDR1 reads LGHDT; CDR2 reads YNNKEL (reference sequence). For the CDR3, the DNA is TGTGCCAGCAGCCCGGCACAGCCCGGGAGCAATCAGCCCCAGCATTTT. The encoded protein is CASSPAQPGSNQPQHF.

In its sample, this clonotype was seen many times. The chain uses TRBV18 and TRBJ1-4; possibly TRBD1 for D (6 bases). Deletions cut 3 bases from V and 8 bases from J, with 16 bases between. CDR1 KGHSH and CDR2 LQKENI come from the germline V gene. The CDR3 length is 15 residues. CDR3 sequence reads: CASSPGTGAGEKLFF. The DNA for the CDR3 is TGTGCCAGCTCACCGGGGACGGGGGCAGGAGAAAAACTGTTTTTT.

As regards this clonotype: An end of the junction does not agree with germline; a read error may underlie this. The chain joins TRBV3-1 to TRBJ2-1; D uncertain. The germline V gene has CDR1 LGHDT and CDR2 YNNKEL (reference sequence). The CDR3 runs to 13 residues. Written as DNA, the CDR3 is TGTGCCAGAAGCCCCTCGCCTAGCAATGAGCAGTTCTTC. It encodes CARSPSPSNEQFF.

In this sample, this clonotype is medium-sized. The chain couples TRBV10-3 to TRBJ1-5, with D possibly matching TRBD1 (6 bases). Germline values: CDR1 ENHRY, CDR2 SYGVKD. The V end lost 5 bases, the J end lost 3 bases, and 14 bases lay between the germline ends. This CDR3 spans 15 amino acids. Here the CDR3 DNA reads TGTGCCATCAGTACACAGGGTTTGGACAATCAGCCCCAGCATTTT. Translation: CAISTQGLDNQPQHF.

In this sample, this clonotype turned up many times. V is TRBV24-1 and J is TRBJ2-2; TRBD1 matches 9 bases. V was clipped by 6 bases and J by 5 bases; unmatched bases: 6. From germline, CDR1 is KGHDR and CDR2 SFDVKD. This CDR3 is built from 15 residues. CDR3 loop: CATSPGQGSTGELFF. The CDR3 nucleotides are TGTGCCACCAGTCCGGGACAGGGATCGACCGGGGAGCTGTTTTTT.

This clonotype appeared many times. DNA for the CDR3: TGTGCCAGCAGTTACTCCGGAGGAGGAGGCTCACCCCTCCACTTT. Translated, it gives CASSYSGGGGSPLHF. The genes are TRBV6-5 and TRBJ1-6; D unresolved. V was pared by 0 bases and J by 10 bases, with 13 bases between. This CDR3 comprises 15 residues. Germline assignment: CDR1 MNHEY and CDR2 SVGAGI.

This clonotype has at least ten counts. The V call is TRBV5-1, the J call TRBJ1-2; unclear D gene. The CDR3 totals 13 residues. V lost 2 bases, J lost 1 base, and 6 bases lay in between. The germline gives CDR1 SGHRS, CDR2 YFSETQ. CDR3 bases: TGCGCCAGCAGCTTTGGAGATAACTATGGCTACACCTTC. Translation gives CASSFGDNYGYTF.

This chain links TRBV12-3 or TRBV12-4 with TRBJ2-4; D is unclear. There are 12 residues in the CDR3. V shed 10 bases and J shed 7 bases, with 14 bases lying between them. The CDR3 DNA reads TGTGCCATAAAGGACGGGTATAACATTCAGTACTTC. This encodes CAIKDGYNIQYF.

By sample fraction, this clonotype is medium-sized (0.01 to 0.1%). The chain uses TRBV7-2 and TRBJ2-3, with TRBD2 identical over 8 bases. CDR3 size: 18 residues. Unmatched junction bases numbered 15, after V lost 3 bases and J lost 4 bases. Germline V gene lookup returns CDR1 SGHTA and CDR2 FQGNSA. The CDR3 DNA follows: TGTGCCAGCAGCTTGTCCGGGACTAGAAGGGGCGTTTCAGATACGCAGTATTTT. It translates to CASSLSGTRRGVSDTQYF.

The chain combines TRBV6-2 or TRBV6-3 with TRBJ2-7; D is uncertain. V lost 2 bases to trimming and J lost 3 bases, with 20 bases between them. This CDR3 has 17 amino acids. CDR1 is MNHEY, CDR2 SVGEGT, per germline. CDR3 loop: CASSYLSWSFSDYEQYF. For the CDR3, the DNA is TGTGCCAGCAGTTACCTGTCGTGGTCGTTCAGTGACTACGAGCAGTACTTC.

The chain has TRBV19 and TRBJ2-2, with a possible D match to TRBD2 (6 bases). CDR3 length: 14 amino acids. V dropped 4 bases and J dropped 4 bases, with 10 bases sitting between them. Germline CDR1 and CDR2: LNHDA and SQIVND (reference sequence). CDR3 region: CASSRDSITGELFF. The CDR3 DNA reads TGTGCCAGTAGTAGGGACTCTATCACCGGGGAGCTGTTTTTT.

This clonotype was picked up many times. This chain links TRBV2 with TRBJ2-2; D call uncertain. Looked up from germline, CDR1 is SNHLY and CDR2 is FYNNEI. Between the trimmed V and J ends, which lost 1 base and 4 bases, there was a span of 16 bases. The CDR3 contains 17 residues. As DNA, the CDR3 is TGTGCCAGCAGTGAAGAGGAGAGAGTTTTGAGCACCGGGGAGCTGTTTTTT. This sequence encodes CASSEEERVLSTGELFF.

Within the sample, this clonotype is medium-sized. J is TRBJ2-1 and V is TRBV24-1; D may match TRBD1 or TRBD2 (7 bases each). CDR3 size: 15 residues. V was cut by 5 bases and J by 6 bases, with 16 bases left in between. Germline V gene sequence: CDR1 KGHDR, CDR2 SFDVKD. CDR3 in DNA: TGTGCCACCAGTGCCTGGGAGGGACAGTCCAATGAGCAGTTCTTC. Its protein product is CATSAWEGQSNEQFF.